A selection of T cell receptor beta chains follows, all from one sample in a study of blood T cell repertoires in COVID-19. Clones were sequenced by immunoSEQ multiplex PCR, and TCRdb holds only the in-frame ones, with some missing. The data show tens of thousands of clones, 80% seen once. Sequences were obtained from peripheral blood. The receptors were sampled from a woman aged 80 or older with acute or convalescent COVID-19. The CDR3 runs from the conserved cysteine through the conserved F or W. The order of the fields is clone size, V gene, J gene, D gene, CDR3 protein, CDR3 DNA. The D gene is left open where the match is weak. Where a row states a size, it is once, few, many or the class of an expanded clone; other rows omit it.

.,TRBV18,TRBJ2-3,TRBD2,CASSPPRLASSTDTQYF,TGTGCCAGCTCACCACCGAGACTAGCGTCTAGCACAGATACGCAGTATTTT
.,TRBV5-1,TRBJ2-7,.,CASSLRDFYEQYF,TGCGCCAGCAGCTTAAGGGACTTCTACGAGCAGTACTTC
.,TRBV5-5,TRBJ2-1,TRBD2,CASSFSLAANPMNEQFF,TGTGCCAGCAGCTTTTCACTAGCGGCTAATCCGATGAATGAGCAGTTCTTC
.,TRBV5-1,TRBJ2-5,TRBD1,CASSFNQGVGQETQYF,TGCGCCAGCAGCTTCAACCAGGGGGTTGGCCAAGAGACCCAGTACTTC
.,TRBV5-1,TRBJ1-6,.,CASSLVAGYNSPLHF,TGCGCCAGCAGCTTGGTCGCGGGGTATAATTCACCCCTCCACTTT
.,TRBV12-3/TRBV12-4,TRBJ1-1,TRBD1,CASRLGQLGEAFF,TGTGCCAGCAGGTTGGGACAGCTCGGGGAAGCTTTCTTT
.,TRBV5-5,TRBJ2-2,.,CASRPPRLANTGELFF,TGTGCCAGCAGACCCCCTCGCCTAGCGAACACCGGGGAGCTGTTTTTT
.,TRBV5-1,TRBJ2-5,.,CASSLEGPQETQYF,TGCGCCAGCAGCTTGGAGGGGCCCCAAGAGACCCAGTACTTC
.,TRBV7-8,TRBJ2-5,.,CASTAGPDRPFQETQYF,TGTGCCAGCACCGCCGGGCCGGACAGACCCTTCCAAGAGACCCAGTACTTC
.,TRBV3-1/TRBV3-2,TRBJ2-7,TRBD1,CASSQKTGGDYEQYF,TGTGCCAGCAGCCAGAAGACAGGGGGCGATTACGAGCAGTACTTC
.,TRBV24-1,TRBJ1-2,.,CATTGYHYGYTF,TGTGCCACTACCGGGTACCATTATGGCTACACCTTC
.,TRBV18,TRBJ2-5,TRBD2,CASSPLAGGPQETQYF,TGTGCCAGCTCACCGTTAGCGGGGGGCCCCCAAGAGACCCAGTACTTC
.,TRBV4-2,TRBJ2-1,TRBD2,CASSQMGTSGGEDEQFF,TGTGCCAGCAGCCAAATGGGGACTAGCGGGGGCGAGGATGAGCAGTTCTTC
.,TRBV2,TRBJ2-1,.,CASSERGATYNEQFF,TGTGCCAGCAGTGAACGCGGGGCCACCTACAATGAGCAGTTCTTC
.,TRBV27,TRBJ2-2,TRBD1,CASRPWTGTGELFF,TGTGCCAGCAGACCTTGGACAGGCACCGGGGAGCTGTTTTTT
once,TRBV3-1/TRBV3-2,TRBJ2-5,TRBD2,CASSQLAGGRLAQYF,TGTGCCAGCAGCCAACTAGCGGGAGGTCGCTTGGCCCAGTACTTC
.,TRBV4-1,TRBJ2-3,TRBD2,CASSQKATSVGDTQYF,TGCGCCAGCAGCCAAAAGGCGACTAGCGTTGGAGATACGCAGTATTTT
.,TRBV19,TRBJ1-6,TRBD1,CASTPRDRNSPLHF,TGTGCCAGTACCCCCCGGGACAGAAATTCACCCCTCCACTTT